This T cell receptor beta chain is drawn from a study of shared clonotypes between healthy human individuals. Study-level background: Three men and a couple of women, aged 18 to 49, were donors. General observations from the study: Blood alone was sampled, and tissue repertoires likely differ.

Sequencing used immunoSEQ multiplex PCR; TCRdb keeps in-frame clones, though not all of them. The sample contains around 1.6 million clones, 98% of which appear only once. With respect to this clone: The antigen is unknown.

Germline CDR1 and CDR2: MDHEN and SYDVKM. The CDR3 sequence is 13 residues long. The ends were cut back, 2 bases at V and 9 bases at J, with 10 bases in the middle. The sequenced sample consisted of naive CD4+ T cells sorted from blood. The sample's subset: CD45RA+ positively selected. The chain couples TRBV28 to TRBJ2-2, with D unclear. The receptor's source is a man aged 30 to 39 in good health. The CDR3 spells CASSLEVLRELFF. In nucleotides, the CDR3 is TGTGCCAGCAGTTTAGAGGTTCTGAGGGAGCTGTTTTTT.